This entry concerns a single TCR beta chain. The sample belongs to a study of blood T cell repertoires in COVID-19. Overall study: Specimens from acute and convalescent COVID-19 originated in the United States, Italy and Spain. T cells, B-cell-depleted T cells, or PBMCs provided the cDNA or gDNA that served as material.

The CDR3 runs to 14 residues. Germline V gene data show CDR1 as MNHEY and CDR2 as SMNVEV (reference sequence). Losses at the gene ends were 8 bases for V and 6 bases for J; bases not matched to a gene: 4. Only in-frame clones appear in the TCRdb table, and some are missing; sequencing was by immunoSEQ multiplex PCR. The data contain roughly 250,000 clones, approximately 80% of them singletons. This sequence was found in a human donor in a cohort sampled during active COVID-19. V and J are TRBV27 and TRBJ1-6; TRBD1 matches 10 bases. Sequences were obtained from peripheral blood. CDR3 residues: CASRRDRGNSPLHF. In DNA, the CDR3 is TGTGCCAGCCGTAGGGACAGGGGTAATTCACCCCTCCACTTT.